This passage covers 30 T cell receptor beta chains from one sample sequenced in a study of T cell responses to AZD1222 COVID-19 vaccine. The table came from immunoSEQ multiplex PCR; TCRdb's copy has only in-frame clones and leaves some out. Of 150,000 to 200,000 clones listed, around 87% are singletons. The specimen was peripheral blood, collected on day 0 of MenACWY control vaccination. These receptors were taken from an adult in good health.

This sequence joins TRBV30 and TRBJ1-5, with D unresolved. CDR1 is GTSNPN and CDR2 is SVGIG in the germline V gene (reference sequence). V lost 2 bases and J lost 5, with 10 bases in between. The CDR3 spans 13 residues. CDR3 DNA sequence: TGTGCCTGGAGTCCCCTCTCTGATCAGCCCCAGCATTTT. Encoded protein: CAWSPLSDQPQHF.

This chain joins TRBV6-5 and TRBJ1-2; TRBD1 agrees at 9 bases. CDR3 length: 15 amino acids. CDR1 is MNHEY, CDR2 SVGAGI, per germline. V was clipped by 5 bases and J by 6 bases; unmatched bases: 10. CDR3 in amino acids: CASSPSTGGQDGYTF. The DNA of the CDR3 is TGTGCCAGCAGTCCTTCGACAGGGGGACAAGATGGCTACACCTTC.

The J gene is TRBJ1-3, the V gene TRBV6-5; 8 bases are shared with TRBD1. V was pared by 6 bases and J by 2 bases, with 3 bases of the junction left unmatched. The germline V gene has CDR1 MNHEY and CDR2 SVGAGI. This CDR3 contains 14 residues. This CDR3 is CASRLTGAGNTIYF. In DNA, the CDR3 is TGTGCCAGCAGATTGACAGGGGCTGGAAACACCATATATTTT.

The J gene is TRBJ1-5, the V gene TRBV3-1 (or the pseudogene TRBV3-2); the match to TRBD1 covers 8 bases. This CDR3 region has 14 residues. Germline loops: CDR1 LGHDT, CDR2 YNNKEL (reference sequence). After removal of 4 bases from V and 8 bases from J, the junction contained 7 bases not matched to a gene. The CDR3 bases are TGTGCCAGCAGCCCCAGGACAGGGCCGGAGCCCCAGCATTTT. The encoded protein is CASSPRTGPEPQHF.

This rearrangement joins TRBV4-1 to TRBJ2-7; D is perhaps TRBD1 (6 bases). CDR3 size: 14 residues. V dropped 4 bases and J dropped 2 bases, with 12 bases sitting between them. In germline, CDR1 is MGHRA, CDR2 YSYEKL. The chain's CDR3 is CASSPQGTTYEQYF. CDR3 nucleotide sequence: TGCGCCAGCAGCCCTCAGGGGACAACCTACGAGCAGTACTTC.

The rearrangement joins TRBV6-4 to TRBJ2-3; TRBD2 agrees at 10 bases. Germline V gene data show CDR1 as MRHNA and CDR2 as SNTAGT. After removal of 0 bases from V and 1 base from J, the junction contained 1 base not matched to a gene. CDR3 size: 16 residues. The CDR3, as DNA: TGTGCCAGCAGTGACTCCAGCGGGGGGGGCACAGATACGCAGTATTTT. Translated, it gives CASSDSSGGGTDTQYF.

This clone was detected once. The chain joins TRBV10-3 to TRBJ1-2; no reliable D call. V lost 1 base to trimming and J lost 2 bases, with 5 bases between them. This CDR3 is 13 amino acids long. In germline, CDR1 is ENHRY, CDR2 SYGVKD. CDR3 in DNA: TGTGCCATCAGTGAGTTAGGGAACTATGGCTACACCTTC. Its translation is CAISELGNYGYTF.

The V call is TRBV3-1 (or the pseudogene TRBV3-2), the J call TRBJ1-5, with D possibly being TRBD1 (5 bases). The CDR3 contains 16 residues. The V end was cut by 1 base, the J end by 2 bases, with 12 bases between. Looked up from germline, CDR1 is LGHDT and CDR2 is YNNKEL (reference sequence). Here the CDR3 DNA reads TGTGCCAGCAGCCAAGGTTTAGGGGAGCGCAATCAGCCCCAGCATTTT. It codes for CASSQGLGERNQPQHF.

This chain uses TRBV5-1 with TRBJ2-7; the D call may be TRBD1 or TRBD2 (5 bases each). The CDR3 runs to 11 residues. V dropped 0 bases and J dropped 11 bases, with 9 bases sitting between them. CDR1 is SGHRS and CDR2 is YFSETQ in the germline V gene. The CDR3 DNA reads as TGCGCCAGCAGCTTGGTCCGAGGGGAGTACTTC. It specifies CASSLVRGEYF.

V usage is TRBV7-9 and J usage is TRBJ2-7; perhaps TRBD2 as D (5 bases). V was clipped by 5 bases and J by 0 bases, with 17 bases between them. This CDR3 has 16 amino acids. Germline CDR1 is SEHNR and CDR2 is FQNEAQ (reference sequence). The CDR3: CASSHAAGLTSYEQYF. CDR3 sequence (DNA): TGTGCCAGCAGCCATGCCGCGGGTCTCACCTCCTACGAGCAGTACTTC.

This chain joins TRBV14 and TRBJ1-4; no clear D. Germline lookup yields CDR1 SGHDN and CDR2 FVKESK. CDR3 length: 13 residues. V was shortened by 5 bases and J by 8 bases, with 12 bases between the two germline ends. The CDR3 DNA follows: TGTGCCAGCAGCGTGGGCCGTGGGGAAAAACTGTTTTTT. Its protein product is CASSVGRGEKLFF.

This chain connects TRBV27 to TRBJ2-1; TRBD1 aligns across 8 bases. CDR1 is MNHEY, CDR2 SMNVEV, per germline (reference sequence). V gave up 5 bases and J gave up 6 bases; unmatched junction bases: 3. The CDR3 has 13 amino acids. CDR3 bases: TGTGCCAGCAGTCTCGACAGGGGCAATGAGCAGTTCTTC. It yields the protein CASSLDRGNEQFF.

Here the CDR3 reads CAIWDSSYNSPLHF. The CDR3 region has the DNA TGTGCCATCTGGGACAGCTCCTATAATTCACCCCTCCACTTT. The chain is built from TRBV10-3 and TRBJ1-6; 7 bases line up with TRBD1. Germline V gene lookup returns CDR1 ENHRY and CDR2 SYGVKD. The J segment lost 0 bases and the V segment lost 8 bases, leaving 1 base of the junction unmatched. The CDR3 has 14 amino acids.

The chain links TRBV13 to TRBJ2-2; TRBD1 is a possible D gene (6 bases). Per the germline V gene, CDR1 is PRHDT and CDR2 is FYEKMQ (reference sequence). This CDR3 has 17 residues. V was trimmed by 6 bases and J by 3 bases, leaving 20 bases between them. DNA of the CDR3: TGTGCCAGCAGTCTAGGATCCGCCCAGGGGTACACCGGGGAGCTGTTTTTT. This encodes CASSLGSAQGYTGELFF.

The gene calls are TRBV27 and TRBJ2-2, with 12 positions matching TRBD2. The trim removed 2 bases at V and 5 bases at J, leaving 6 bases unmatched. The CDR3 sequence is 17 residues long. Per the germline V gene, CDR1 is MNHEY and CDR2 is SMNVEV (reference sequence). Here the CDR3 reads CASSLLRLAGETGELFF. The CDR3 nucleotides read TGTGCCAGCAGTTTACTACGACTAGCGGGGGAGACCGGGGAGCTGTTTTTT.

This chain links TRBV4-2 with TRBJ2-7, with 8 bases that match TRBD2. Trimming cost V 3 bases and J 3 bases; bases outside gene matches: 7. The length of the CDR3 is 15 residues. The V gene's germline CDR1 is LGHNA and CDR2 YNFKEQ. Here the CDR3 DNA reads TGTGCCAGCAGCCAGGAGCCGGGAGGGGACTACGAGCAGTACTTC. Translated, it gives CASSQEPGGDYEQYF.

This clone was counted between two and nine times. This chain links TRBV2 with TRBJ2-7; D unclear. The CDR3 sequence is 11 residues long. Germline V gene data show CDR1 as SNHLY and CDR2 as FYNNEI. V lost 2 bases to trimming and J lost 7 bases, with 6 bases between them. CDR3: CASSERGEQYF. The CDR3 bases are TGTGCCAGCAGTGAACGAGGAGAGCAGTACTTC.

This chain links TRBV28 with TRBJ1-1; D perhaps matches TRBD1 (5 bases). There are 13 residues in the CDR3. Per germline, CDR1 MDHEN and CDR2 SYDVKM. Trimming took 5 bases from V and 0 from J, leaving 7 bases between them. CDR3 sequence reads: CASSRRVNTEAFF. CDR3 DNA: TGTGCCAGCAGTCGCAGGGTGAACACTGAAGCTTTCTTT. Full variable domain (outside the CDR3, taken from reference TRBV28 and TRBJ1-1): DVKVTQSSRYLVKRTGEKVFLECVQDMDHENMFWYRQDPGLGLRLIYFSYDVKMKEKGDIPEGYSVSREKKERFSLILESASTNQTSMYLCASSRRVNTEAFFGQGTRLTVV.

The V and J genes are TRBV7-3 and TRBJ2-3; 13 nucleotides align to TRBD2. The germline CDR1 and CDR2 sequences are SGHTA and FQGTGA. J lost 7 bases, V lost 5 bases, and 6 bases had no gene match. The CDR3 totals 15 residues. DNA for the CDR3: TGTGCCAGCAGCCCACTGACTAGCGGGGGGAATACGCAGTATTTT. It encodes CASSPLTSGGNTQYF. Complete variable domain (other parts from reference TRBV7-3 and TRBJ2-3): GAGVSQTPSNKVTEKGKYVELRCDPISGHTALYWYRQSLGQGPEFLIYFQGTGAADDSGLPNDRFFAVRPEGSVSTLKIQRTERGDSAVYLCASSPLTSGGNTQYFGPGTRLTVL.

This chain links TRBV19 with TRBJ1-3; no reliable D call. The CDR3 is made up of 13 amino acids. V lost 3 bases and J lost 4, with 7 bases in between. Germline CDR1 reads LNHDA; CDR2 reads SQIVND (reference sequence). CDR3 nucleotide sequence: TGTGCCAGTAGTATGCAAATCGGAAACACCATATATTTT. As protein: CASSMQIGNTIYF. Based on the CDR3 plus reference TRBV19 and TRBJ1-3, the full variable domain is DGGITQSPKYLFRKEGQNVTLSCEQNLNHDAMYWYRQDPGQGLRLIYYSQIVNDFQKGDIAEGYSVSREKKESFPLTVTSAQKNPTAFYLCASSMQIGNTIYFGEGSWLTVV.

This CDR3 reads CASSQDWPNTGELFF. The CDR3 nucleotides read TGTGCCAGCAGCCAAGATTGGCCGAACACCGGGGAGCTGTTTTTT. The genes are TRBV4-2 and TRBJ2-2; D uncertain. The germline V gene encodes CDR1 LGHNA and CDR2 YNFKEQ. Trimming removed 0 bases at V and 0 bases at J, with 5 bases between. The CDR3 loop spans 15 amino acids.

The V call is TRBV28, the J call TRBJ1-6; maybe TRBD1 (5 bases). The V end lost 6 bases, the J end lost 0 bases, and 15 bases lay between the germline ends. The germline V gene encodes CDR1 MDHEN and CDR2 SYDVKM. This CDR3 is 17 amino acids long. DNA for the CDR3: TGTGCCAGCAGCTTTTACAATCAGGGCTCCTATAATTCACCCCTCCACTTT. It specifies CASSFYNQGSYNSPLHF.

This rearrangement joins TRBV15 to TRBJ2-7; D could derive from TRBD1 or TRBD2 (5 bases each). Germline CDR1 LNHNV, CDR2 YYDKDF (reference sequence). The length of the CDR3 is 13 residues. V lost 3 bases, J lost 3 bases, and 9 bases lay in between. The CDR3 DNA follows: TGTGCCACCAGCAGCGGGGCACACTACGAGCAGTACTTC. Protein sequence: CATSSGAHYEQYF.

V is TRBV9 and J is TRBJ1-6; 9 nucleotides line up with TRBD1. CDR3 length: 15 residues. Germline CDR1 SGDLS, CDR2 YYNGEE. V shed 3 bases, J shed 7 bases, and the junction held 5 bases outside the gene matches. In DNA form, the CDR3 reads TGTGCCAGCAGCGCCCCGGGACAGGGAAATTCACCCCTCCACTTT. This codes for CASSAPGQGNSPLHF.

This clone was observed a single time. The chain is built from TRBV5-5 and TRBJ2-2; 7 bases map to TRBD2. The junction had 4 bases not matched to a gene; V was cut back by 4 bases and J by 1 base. CDR1 and CDR2 from the germline V gene are SGHKS and YYEKEE (reference sequence). The CDR3 length is 15 residues. This CDR3 reads CASSPGTKNTGELFF. CDR3 sequence (DNA): TGTGCCAGCAGCCCCGGGACTAAGAACACCGGGGAGCTGTTTTTT.

V gene TRBV5-6 combines with J gene TRBJ2-5, with 9 bases lining up with TRBD1. Trimming removed 2 bases from V and 5 bases from J; junction bases left unmatched: 4. This CDR3 has 14 amino acids. Per germline, CDR1 SGHDT and CDR2 YYEEEE. The CDR3 region is CASSFGTGHETQYF. CDR3 nucleotides: TGTGCCAGCAGCTTCGGGACAGGGCATGAGACCCAGTACTTC.

The chain joins TRBV7-2 to TRBJ2-7; D possibly corresponds to TRBD2 (6 bases). Germline loops: CDR1 SGHTA, CDR2 FQGNSA. V was pared by 5 bases and J by 3 bases, with 14 bases between. The CDR3 extends over 14 amino acids. Written as DNA, the CDR3 is TGTGCCAGCAGCCCAGGTATGGGGGGCTACGAGCAGTACTTC. Encoded protein: CASSPGMGGYEQYF.

This clone was found once. The chain links TRBV18 to TRBJ2-3, with 7 bases lining up with TRBD2. After removal of 0 bases from V and 1 base from J, the junction contained 1 base not matched to a gene. This CDR3 spans 15 amino acids. CDR1 and CDR2 from the germline V gene are KGHSH and LQKENI. CDR3 loop: CASSPPTSGTDTQYF. CDR3 nucleotide sequence: TGTGCCAGCTCACCACCAACTAGCGGCACAGATACGCAGTATTTT.

With regard to this clone: Additional DNA sequences in this sample encode the identical CDR3. V is TRBV12-3 or TRBV12-4 and J is TRBJ1-4; D is unclear. V was pared by 3 bases and J by 7 bases, with 3 bases between. CDR3 length equals 11 residues. The CDR3 DNA is TGTGCCAGCAGTTTGGGTGAAAAACTGTTTTTT. This gives the protein CASSLGEKLFF.

The chain recombines TRBV12-3 or TRBV12-4 with TRBJ1-2; 7 bases agree with TRBD1. This CDR3 contains 13 residues. V lost 5 bases to trimming and J lost 6 bases; unmatched junction nucleotides: 6. DNA for the CDR3: TGTGCCAGCAGTCCACGACAGGGTGATGGCTACACCTTC. Translated: CASSPRQGDGYTF.